This paragraph reports one TCR beta chain. Its antigen is still unknown. These data originate in a study of T cells in Graves' hyperthyroidism and ophthalmopathy. Study background: Initial diagnosis, before any treatment, was when peripheral blood was collected.

The CDR3 has 14 residues. CDR1 is DFQATT and CDR2 is SNEGSKA in the germline V gene (reference sequence). V was clipped by 6 bases and J by 5 bases, with 19 bases between them. Study results and caveats: Clonotypes that were expanded in thyroid above 0.001 mostly appeared in blood too.

Diagnoses were made from clinical symptoms, serum measures (thyroxine and TRAb), thyroid ultrasound and orbital computed tomography. Using RNA transcripts as the source, TCR beta CDR3 regions were amplified. RT-PCR in the first round (using the HTBI primer set) targeted the TCR CDR3. TCRdb independently ran MiXCR on the multiplex PCR reads; one entry per CDR3 protein. Of fewer than 400,000 distinct CDR3 sequences in the sample, approximately 14% are singletons; the top ten hold around a quarter. This sequence joins TRBV20-1 and TRBJ1-2, with a tentative D call TRBD1 (5 bases). This TCR came from a woman between 18 and 30 years old with Graves' hyperthyroidism that later progressed to Graves' ophthalmopathy. Sequences were obtained from blood. The chain's CDR3 is CSARKEAPGYGYTF. The CDR3 bases are TGCAGTGCCAGAAAGGAGGCACCAGGGTATGGCTACACCTTC.